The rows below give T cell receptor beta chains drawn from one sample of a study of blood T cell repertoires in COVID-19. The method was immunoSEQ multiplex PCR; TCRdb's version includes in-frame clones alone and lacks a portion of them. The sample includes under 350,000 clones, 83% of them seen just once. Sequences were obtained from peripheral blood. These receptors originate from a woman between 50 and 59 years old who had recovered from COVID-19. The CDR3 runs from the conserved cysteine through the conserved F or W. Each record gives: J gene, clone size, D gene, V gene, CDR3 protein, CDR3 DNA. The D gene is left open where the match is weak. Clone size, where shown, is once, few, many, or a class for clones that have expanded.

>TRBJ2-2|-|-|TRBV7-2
CASSLGQRAGELFF
TGTGCCAGCAGCTTAGGTCAGCGCGCCGGGGAGCTGTTTTTT
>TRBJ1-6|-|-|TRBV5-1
CASSSQGDSNSPLHF
TGCGCCAGCAGCTCACAGGGCGACTCTAATTCACCCCTCCACTTT
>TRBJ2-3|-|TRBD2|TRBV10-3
CATQGTSGELSTDTQYF
TGTGCCACCCAAGGGACTAGCGGAGAGCTTAGCACAGATACGCAGTATTTT
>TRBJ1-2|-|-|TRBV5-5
CASSHVISPRAFDYGYTF
TGTGCCAGCAGCCACGTAATTAGCCCGCGGGCCTTCGACTATGGCTACACCTTC
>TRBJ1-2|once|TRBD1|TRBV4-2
CASRRNGQDYGYTF
TGTGCCAGCAGAAGAAACGGACAGGACTATGGCTACACCTTC
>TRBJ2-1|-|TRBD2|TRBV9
CASSVVGRAGYNEQFF
TGTGCCAGCAGCGTAGTCGGGAGGGCCGGTTACAATGAGCAGTTCTTC
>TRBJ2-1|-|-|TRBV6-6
CASGRIYNEQFF
TGTGCCAGTGGGAGAATATACAATGAGCAGTTCTTC
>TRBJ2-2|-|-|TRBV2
CASRLLITGELFF
TGTGCCAGCAGACTTCTTATCACCGGGGAGCTGTTTTTT
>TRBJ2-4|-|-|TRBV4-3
CASSHGIVTKNIQYF
TGCGCCAGCAGCCACGGGATAGTAACCAAAAACATTCAGTACTTC
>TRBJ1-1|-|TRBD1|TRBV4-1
CASSQVGRDRSTEAFF
TGCGCCAGCAGCCAAGTCGGAAGGGACAGAAGCACTGAAGCTTTCTTT
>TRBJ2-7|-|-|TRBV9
CASSVSAGSYEQYF
TGTGCCAGCAGCGTATCGGCGGGGTCCTACGAGCAGTACTTC
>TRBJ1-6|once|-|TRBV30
CAWTFLESPLHF
TGTGCCTGGACGTTCTTAGAGTCACCCCTCCACTTT
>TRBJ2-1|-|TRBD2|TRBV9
CASRASGGAYNEQFF
TGTGCCAGCAGGGCTAGCGGGGGGGCCTACAATGAGCAGTTCTTC
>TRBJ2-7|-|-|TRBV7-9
CASSSRDTYEQYF
TGTGCCAGCAGCTCCCGGGACACCTACGAGCAGTACTTC
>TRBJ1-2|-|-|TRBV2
CASDGLSNYGYTF
TGTGCCAGCGATGGGCTATCCAACTATGGCTACACCTTC
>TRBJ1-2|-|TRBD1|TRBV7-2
CASSPFAGTVNYGYTF
TGTGCCAGCAGCCCTTTCGCCGGGACAGTGAACTATGGCTACACCTTC
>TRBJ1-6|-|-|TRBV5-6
CASSSGHGLTSLSPLHF
TGTGCCAGCAGTTCGGGACACGGCCTGACCTCCCTCTCTCCCCTCCACTTT
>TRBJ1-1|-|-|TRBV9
CASSANYGTQASAFF
TGTGCCAGCAGCGCCAACTACGGGACACAGGCCTCTGCTTTCTTT
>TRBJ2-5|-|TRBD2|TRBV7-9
CASSPAGGVETQYF
TGTGCCAGCAGCCCAGCGGGGGGGGTGGAGACCCAGTACTTC
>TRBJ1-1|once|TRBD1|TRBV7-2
CASSPDRGRWTEAFF
TGTGCCAGCAGCCCGGACAGGGGGCGATGGACTGAAGCTTTCTTT
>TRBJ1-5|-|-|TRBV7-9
CASSSLLSNQPQHF
TGTGCCAGCAGCTCTCTTTTGAGCAATCAGCCCCAGCATTTT
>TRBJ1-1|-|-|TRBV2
CASSDTGMAEAFF
TGTGCCAGCAGTGACACAGGGATGGCTGAAGCTTTCTTT
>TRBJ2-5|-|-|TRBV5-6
CASSPEVWLQETQYF
TGTGCCAGCAGCCCCGAGGTTTGGCTCCAAGAGACCCAGTACTTC
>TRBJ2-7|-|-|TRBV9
CASSVAGGALPYEQYF
TGTGCCAGCAGCGTAGCGGGGGGCGCGCTCCCCTACGAGCAGTACTTC
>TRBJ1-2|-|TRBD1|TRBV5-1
CASSMRQGANYGYTF
TGCGCCAGCAGCATGCGACAGGGAGCTAACTATGGCTACACCTTC
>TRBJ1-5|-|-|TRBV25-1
CASSWGGLGQPQHF
TGTGCCAGCAGTTGGGGGGGGCTAGGTCAGCCCCAGCATTTT
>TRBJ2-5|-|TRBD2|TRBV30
CAWSVRGGQETQYF
TGTGCCTGGAGTGTACGGGGGGGCCAAGAGACCCAGTACTTC
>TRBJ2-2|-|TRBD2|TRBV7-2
CASSFRGGHRNTGELFF
TGTGCCAGCAGCTTCCGGGGGGGACACAGAAACACCGGGGAGCTGTTTTTT
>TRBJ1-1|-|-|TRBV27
CASSLVGGYTEAFF
TGTGCCAGCAGTTTAGTAGGGGGTTACACTGAAGCTTTCTTT
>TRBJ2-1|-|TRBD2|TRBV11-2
CASSLARLAGNEQFF
TGTGCCAGCAGCTTAGCCCGCCTAGCGGGGAATGAGCAGTTCTTC
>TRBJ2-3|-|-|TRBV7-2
CASSLDQGDTQYF
TGTGCCAGCAGCTTAGACCAGGGAGATACGCAGTATTTT
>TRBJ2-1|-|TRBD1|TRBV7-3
CASSPDGDRGLDEQFF
TGTGCCAGCAGCCCAGACGGGGACAGGGGATTGGATGAGCAGTTCTTC
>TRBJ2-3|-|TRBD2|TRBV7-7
CASSPLKTSASTDTQYF
TGTGCCAGCAGCCCTCTGAAGACTAGCGCAAGCACAGATACGCAGTATTTT
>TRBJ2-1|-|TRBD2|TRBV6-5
CASSYGASGGRNEQFF
TGTGCCAGCAGTTACGGTGCTAGCGGGGGGCGGAATGAGCAGTTCTTC
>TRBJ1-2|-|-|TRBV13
CASSYRTPGNGYTF
TGTGCCAGCAGCTACAGGACACCTGGAAATGGCTACACCTTC
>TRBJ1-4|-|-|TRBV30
CAWSKGSPNEKLFF
TGTGCCTGGAGCAAGGGGTCCCCTAATGAAAAACTGTTTTTT
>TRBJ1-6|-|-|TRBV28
CASRQQGISSPLHF
TGTGCCAGCAGGCAACAGGGTATTAGTTCACCCCTCCACTTT
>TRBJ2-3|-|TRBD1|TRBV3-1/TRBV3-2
CASSRQGEWTDTQYF
TGTGCCAGCAGCCGACAGGGAGAGTGGACAGATACGCAGTATTTT
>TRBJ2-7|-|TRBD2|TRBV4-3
CASSQGEGLLIEQYF
TGCGCCAGCAGCCAGGGGGAGGGGCTCTTGATCGAGCAGTACTTC
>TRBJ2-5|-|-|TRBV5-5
CASSPGIQETQYF
TGTGCCAGCAGCCCCGGGATCCAAGAGACCCAGTACTTC
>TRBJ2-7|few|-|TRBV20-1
CSARQGYEQYF
TGCAGTGCGCGCCAGGGCTACGAGCAGTACTTC
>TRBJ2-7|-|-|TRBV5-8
CASSLSGTLYEQYF
TGTGCCAGCAGCTTGAGCGGGACACTCTACGAGCAGTACTTC
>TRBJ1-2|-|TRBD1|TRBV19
CASSITGQGTHYGYTF
TGTGCCAGTAGTATAACGGGACAGGGAACACACTATGGCTACACCTTC
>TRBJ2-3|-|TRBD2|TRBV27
CASSSISGGAGVDTQYF
TGTGCCAGCAGTTCGATAAGCGGGGGGGCGGGAGTAGATACGCAGTATTTT
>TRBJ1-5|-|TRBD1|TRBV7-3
CASSYKPPTGGSNQPQHF
TGTGCCAGCAGCTACAAGCCACCAACAGGGGGTAGCAATCAGCCCCAGCATTTT
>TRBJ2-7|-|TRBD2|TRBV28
CASSHRGRGAYEQYF
TGTGCCAGCAGCCACCGCGGGAGAGGGGCCTACGAGCAGTACTTC
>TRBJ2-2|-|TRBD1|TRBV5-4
CASSLGQGNTGELFF
TGTGCCAGCAGCTTGGGACAGGGAAACACCGGGGAGCTGTTTTTT
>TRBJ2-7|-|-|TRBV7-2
CASSRGGTETYEQYF
TGTGCCAGCAGCCGGGGGGGGACAGAGACCTACGAGCAGTACTTC
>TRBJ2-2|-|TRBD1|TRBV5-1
CASSSRTGLDGELFF
TGCGCCAGCAGCTCAAGGACAGGGTTGGACGGGGAGCTGTTTTTT
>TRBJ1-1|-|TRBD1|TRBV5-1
CASSLGAGGLNTEAFF
TGCGCCAGCAGCTTGGGGGCAGGGGGGCTTAACACTGAAGCTTTCTTT
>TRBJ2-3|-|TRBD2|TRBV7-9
CASSLGLAARTDTQYF
TGTGCCAGCAGCTTAGGTCTAGCGGCACGCACAGATACGCAGTATTTT
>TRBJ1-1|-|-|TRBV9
CASRHLTGGSMNTEAFF
TGTGCCAGCAGACACTTAACGGGGGGGTCAATGAACACTGAAGCTTTCTTT
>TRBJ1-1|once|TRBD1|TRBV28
CASSLFRTGGMAAFF
TGTGCCAGCAGTTTATTCCGGACAGGGGGCATGGCAGCTTTCTTT